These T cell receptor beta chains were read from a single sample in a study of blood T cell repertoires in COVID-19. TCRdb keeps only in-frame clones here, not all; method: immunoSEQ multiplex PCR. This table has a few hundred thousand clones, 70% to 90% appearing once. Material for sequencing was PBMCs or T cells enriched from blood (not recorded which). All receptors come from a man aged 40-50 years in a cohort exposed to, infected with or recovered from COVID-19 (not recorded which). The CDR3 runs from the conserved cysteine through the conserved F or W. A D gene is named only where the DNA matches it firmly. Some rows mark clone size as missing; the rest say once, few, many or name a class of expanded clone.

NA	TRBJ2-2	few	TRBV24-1	CATSDHRGGSGELFF	TGTGCCACCAGTGACCACAGGGGAGGCTCCGGGGAGCTGTTTTTT
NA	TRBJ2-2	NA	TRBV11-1	CASSLRANTGELFF	TGTGCCAGCAGCTTACGGGCGAACACCGGGGAGCTGTTTTTT
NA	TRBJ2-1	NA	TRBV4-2	CASSPMRAAEYNEQFF	TGTGCCAGCAGCCCGATGAGGGCAGCTGAATACAATGAGCAGTTCTTC
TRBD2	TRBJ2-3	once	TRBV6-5	CASSSGSSDTQYF	TGTGCCAGCTCTAGCGGGAGTTCAGATACGCAGTATTTT
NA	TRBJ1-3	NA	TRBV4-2	CASSLPARSGNTIYF	TGTGCCAGCAGCCTTCCAGCGCGCTCTGGAAACACCATATATTTT
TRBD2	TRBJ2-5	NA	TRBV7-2	CASSPGGRQETQYF	TGTGCCAGCAGCCCGGGGGGGAGACAAGAGACCCAGTACTTC
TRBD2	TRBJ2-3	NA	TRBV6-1	CASSVRSGSRTDTQYF	TGTGCCAGCAGTGTCCGTAGCGGGAGTCGCACAGATACGCAGTATTTT
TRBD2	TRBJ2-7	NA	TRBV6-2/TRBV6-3	CASSQTGTSGSYEQYF	TGTGCCAGCAGTCAAACCGGGACTAGCGGGAGCTACGAGCAGTACTTC
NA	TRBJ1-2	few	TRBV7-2	CASSLTAGARGGYTF	TGTGCCAGCAGCTTAACGGCAGGAGCAAGGGGTGGCTACACCTTC
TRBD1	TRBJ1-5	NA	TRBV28	CASSFKGRGHQPQHF	TGTGCCAGCAGTTTTAAAGGCAGGGGGCATCAGCCCCAGCATTTT
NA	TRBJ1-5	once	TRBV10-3	CAISEGGTNQPQHF	TGTGCCATCAGTGAAGGAGGGACCAATCAGCCCCAGCATTTT
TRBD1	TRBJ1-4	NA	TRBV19	CASRTTGGGNEKLFF	TGTGCCAGTAGGACAACAGGGGGCGGTAATGAAAAACTGTTTTTT
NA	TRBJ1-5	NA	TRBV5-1	CASSLDPGNQPQHF	TGCGCCAGCAGCTTGGACCCGGGGAATCAGCCCCAGCATTTT
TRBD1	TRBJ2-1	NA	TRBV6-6	CASSYYRQGAYNEQFF	TGTGCCAGCAGTTACTACCGACAGGGGGCGTACAATGAGCAGTTCTTC
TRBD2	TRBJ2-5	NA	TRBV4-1	CASSLVAGVETQYF	TGCGCCAGCAGCCTTGTAGCGGGAGTGGAGACCCAGTACTTC
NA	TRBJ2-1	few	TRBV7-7	CASSSRLAPNGEQFF	TGTGCCAGCAGCTCGCGACTCGCCCCCAATGGTGAGCAGTTCTTC
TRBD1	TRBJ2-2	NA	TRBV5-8	CASSFRTGNTGELFF	TGTGCCAGCAGCTTTCGGACAGGGAACACCGGGGAGCTGTTTTTT
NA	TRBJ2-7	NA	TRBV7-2	CASSFPGVEVEQYF	TGTGCCAGCAGCTTTCCGGGGGTTGAGGTCGAGCAGTACTTC
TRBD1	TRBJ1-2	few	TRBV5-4	CASSLPGQGFGYTF	TGTGCCAGCAGCTTACCGGGACAGGGTTTTGGCTACACCTTC
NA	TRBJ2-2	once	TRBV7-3	CASSLVPGGSTGELFF	TGTGCCAGCAGCTTAGTACCAGGGGGGAGTACCGGGGAGCTGTTTTTT
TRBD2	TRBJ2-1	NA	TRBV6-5	CASSLTSGRDNEQFF	TGTGCCAGCTCATTGACTAGCGGGAGGGACAATGAGCAGTTCTTC
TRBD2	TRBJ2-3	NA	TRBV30	CAWTSSIAGGRMTDTQYF	TGTGCCTGGACGAGTTCAATAGCGGGAGGGCGGATGACAGATACGCAGTATTTT
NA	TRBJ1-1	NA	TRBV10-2	CASSDLRGSDTEAFF	TGCGCCAGCAGCGACCTCCGGGGTTCGGACACTGAAGCTTTCTTT
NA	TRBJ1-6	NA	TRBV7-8	CASSLGLTGRASPLHF	TGTGCCAGCAGCTTGGGGCTGACAGGAAGAGCTTCACCCCTCCACTTT
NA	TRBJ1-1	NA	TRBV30	CAWSLSPEAFF	TGTGCCTGGAGTTTGAGCCCTGAAGCTTTCTTT
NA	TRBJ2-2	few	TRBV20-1	CSASFPRGGELFF	TGCAGTGCTAGTTTCCCCCGAGGTGGGGAGCTGTTTTTT
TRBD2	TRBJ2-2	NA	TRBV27	CASSIAGRSTGELFF	TGTGCCAGCAGTATAGCGGGACGGAGCACCGGGGAGCTGTTTTTT
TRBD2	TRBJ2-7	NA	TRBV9	CASSVSSGSPYEQYF	TGTGCCAGCAGCGTATCTAGCGGGAGCCCCTACGAGCAGTACTTC
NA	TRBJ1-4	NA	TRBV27	CASSPSREGWRKLFF	TGTGCCAGCAGCCCCTCGCGGGAGGGATGGAGAAAACTGTTTTTT
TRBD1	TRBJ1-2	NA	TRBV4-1	CASSQDRGQAYGYTF	TGCGCCAGCAGCCAAGATAGAGGACAGGCATATGGCTACACCTTC
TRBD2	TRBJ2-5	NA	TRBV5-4	CASSLELAGARMETQYF	TGTGCCAGCAGCTTGGAACTAGCGGGAGCGAGAATGGAGACCCAGTACTTC
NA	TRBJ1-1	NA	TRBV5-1	CASSLGTPGHPRNTEAFF	TGCGCCAGCAGCTTGGGGACACCGGGACACCCGAGGAACACTGAAGCTTTCTTT
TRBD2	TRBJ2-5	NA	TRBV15	CATSRDQVLAGGVKETQYF	TGTGCCACCAGCAGAGATCAAGTACTAGCGGGAGGTGTGAAAGAGACCCAGTACTTC
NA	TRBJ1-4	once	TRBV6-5	CASQAGGLDEKLFF	TGTGCCAGCCAGGCGGGGGGCCTTGATGAAAAACTGTTTTTT
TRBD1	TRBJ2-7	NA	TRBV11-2	CASSLEVGSGTVHYEQYF	TGTGCCAGCAGCTTAGAAGTAGGGTCCGGGACAGTACACTACGAGCAGTACTTC
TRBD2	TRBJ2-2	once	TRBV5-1	CASSFTTSGKSTGELFF	TGCGCCAGCAGCTTTACGACTAGCGGGAAAAGTACCGGGGAGCTGTTTTTT
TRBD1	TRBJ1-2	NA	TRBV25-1	CASSAPGQGNYGYTF	TGTGCCAGCAGTGCACCGGGACAGGGGAACTATGGCTACACCTTC
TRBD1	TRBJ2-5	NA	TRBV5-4	CASSGLRDRVRETQYF	TGTGCCAGCAGCGGACTACGGGACAGGGTTAGAGAGACCCAGTACTTC
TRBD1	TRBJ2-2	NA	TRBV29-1	CSVGQGNTGELFF	TGCAGCGTCGGACAGGGGAACACCGGGGAGCTGTTTTTT
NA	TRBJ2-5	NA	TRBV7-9	CASSLTGTQETQYF	TGTGCCAGCAGCTTAACCGGGACTCAAGAGACCCAGTACTTC
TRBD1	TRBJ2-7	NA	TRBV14	CASSQATGGSYEQYF	TGTGCCAGCAGCCAAGCTACAGGGGGCTCCTACGAGCAGTACTTC
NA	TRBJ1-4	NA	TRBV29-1	CSVADRNEKLFF	TGCAGCGTTGCGGACAGAAATGAAAAACTGTTTTTT
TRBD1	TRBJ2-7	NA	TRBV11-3	CASSSGDRGTPQYEQYF	TGTGCCAGCAGCTCCGGGGACAGGGGGACCCCCCAATACGAGCAGTACTTC
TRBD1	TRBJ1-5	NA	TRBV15	CATSRDKRGRNQPQHF	TGTGCCACCAGCAGAGATAAGAGGGGGCGGAATCAGCCCCAGCATTTT
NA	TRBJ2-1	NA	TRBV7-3	CASSLNSGGSYNEQFF	TGTGCCAGCAGCTTAAATTCAGGAGGGTCCTACAATGAGCAGTTCTTC
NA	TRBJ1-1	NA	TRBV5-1	CASSLYGQGDTEAFF	TGCGCCAGCAGCTTGTACGGGCAGGGCGACACTGAAGCTTTCTTT
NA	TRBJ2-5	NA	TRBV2	CASSDALSGGETQYF	TGTGCCAGCAGTGACGCCCTTTCTGGAGGGGAGACCCAGTACTTC
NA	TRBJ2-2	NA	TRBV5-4	CASSSQGRGELFF	TGTGCCAGCAGCTCTCAGGGTAGAGGGGAGCTGTTTTTT
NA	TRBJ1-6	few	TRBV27	CASSFAGGGWDSPLHF	TGTGCCAGCAGTTTTGCGGGGGGCGGATGGGATTCACCCCTCCACTTT
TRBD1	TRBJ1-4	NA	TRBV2	CASSGTTGQFNEKLFF	TGTGCCAGCAGTGGAACGACGGGACAGTTTAATGAAAAACTGTTTTTT
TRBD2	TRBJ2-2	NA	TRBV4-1	CASSQLGLAGVGELFF	TGCGCCAGCAGCCAATTGGGGCTAGCGGGAGTCGGGGAGCTGTTTTTT
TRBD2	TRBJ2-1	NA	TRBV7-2	CASSLWGGSNNEQFF	TGTGCCAGCAGCTTATGGGGAGGGTCCAACAATGAGCAGTTCTTC
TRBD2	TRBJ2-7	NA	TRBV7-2	CASRLAGTYEQYF	TGTGCCAGCAGATTAGCGGGCACCTACGAGCAGTACTTC
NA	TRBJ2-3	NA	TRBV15	CATSRTQSGVSTDTQYF	TGTGCCACCAGCAGAACCCAATCGGGAGTTTCCACAGATACGCAGTATTTT